A single sample gave rise to the 24 T cell receptor beta chains below, sequenced in a study of cytomegalovirus exposure and HLA in healthy donors. This PCR relied on a set of 60 Vbeta primers and 13 Jbeta primers. Clones were read by immunoSEQ multiplex PCR, and TCRdb kept only the in-frame ones, dropping some. With 55,000 to 85,000 clones in the sample, the ten largest clones hold 2.4%. Sequencing was carried out using PBMCs. The receptor set was obtained from a female donor in good health and CMV-seropositive.

The chain couples TRBV5-1 to TRBJ2-1; D is ambiguous. Germline-derived CDR1 and CDR2 are SGHRS and YFSETQ. CDR3 size: 16 residues. The V gene lost 0 bases and the J gene lost 0 bases, with 10 bases spanning the gap. This CDR3 reads CASSLVSSGSYNEQFF. CDR3 DNA sequence: TGCGCCAGCAGCTTGGTAAGCTCCGGCTCCTACAATGAGCAGTTCTTC.

This chain joins TRBV5-1 and TRBJ2-7; 7 bases fit TRBD2. From germline, CDR1 is SGHRS and CDR2 YFSETQ. The J segment lost 6 bases and the V segment lost 0 bases, leaving 9 bases of the junction unmatched. The CDR3 is made up of 15 amino acids. CDR3 sequence reads: CASSLEVAGAAEQYF. The CDR3 region has the DNA TGCGCCAGCAGCTTGGAGGTTGCGGGAGCGGCCGAGCAGTACTTC.

This chain connects TRBV2 to TRBJ1-1, with D maybe TRBD1 (6 bases). The germline gives CDR1 SNHLY, CDR2 FYNNEI. V was pared by 2 bases and J by 4 bases, with 8 bases between. The CDR3 contains 13 residues. CDR3 protein: CASSERGGTEAFF. CDR3 in DNA: TGTGCCAGCAGTGAAAGAGGGGGCACTGAAGCTTTCTTT.

V and J are TRBV7-9 and TRBJ2-3; TRBD2 matches 7 bases. CDR1 and CDR2 (germline): SEHNR, FQNEAQ (reference sequence). Unmatched junction bases numbered 3, after V lost 4 bases and J lost 8 bases. There are 12 residues in the CDR3. The CDR3 DNA reads TGTGCCAGCAGCTCTCCGGGGGGTACGCAGTATTTT. Protein: CASSSPGGTQYF.

This sequence joins TRBV30 and TRBJ2-5; TRBD2 matches 13 bases. J was trimmed by 5 bases and V by 3 bases; bases with no gene match: 6. There are 15 residues in the CDR3. Germline V lookup: CDR1 GTSNPN, CDR2 SVGIG (reference sequence). DNA for the CDR3: TGTGCCTGGAGCGAACTAGCGGGGGGGCAGGAGACCCAGTACTTC. As protein: CAWSELAGGQETQYF.

The rearrangement links TRBV6-1 to TRBJ2-7; 10 positions agree with TRBD1. V lost 1 base to trimming and J lost 4 bases; unmatched junction nucleotides: 4. From germline, CDR1 is MNHNS and CDR2 SASEGT. The CDR3 covers 15 residues. The CDR3 region is CASSEGVDRGYEQYF. DNA of the CDR3: TGTGCCAGCAGTGAAGGGGTGGACAGGGGGTACGAGCAGTACTTC.

V gene TRBV7-8 combines with J gene TRBJ1-1; D is perhaps TRBD1 (5 bases). Trimming pared 1 base from V and 9 bases from J, leaving 18 bases between. The CDR3 is 15 residues long. CDR1 SGHVS and CDR2 FQNEAQ come from the germline V gene. This CDR3 reads CASSLVGSGQGQAFF. CDR3 in DNA: TGTGCCAGCAGCTTAGTGGGTTCTGGTCAGGGCCAAGCTTTCTTT.

This chain connects TRBV11-2 to TRBJ2-3; D gene ambiguous. Germline CDR1 and CDR2: SGHAT and FQNNGV. V shed 3 bases and J shed 3 bases, with 7 bases lying between them. There are 13 residues in the CDR3. The CDR3 sequence is CASSFGWTDTQYF. In nucleotides, the CDR3 is TGTGCCAGCAGCTTCGGGTGGACAGATACGCAGTATTTT.

The chain joins TRBV6-6 to TRBJ2-7, with TRBD1 identical over 10 bases. Germline V lookup: CDR1 MNHNY, CDR2 SVGAGI (reference sequence). The CDR3 runs to 12 residues. The CDR3: CGSTGGVYEQYF. CDR3 DNA: TGTGGCTCGACAGGGGGCGTCTACGAGCAGTACTTC.

The rearrangement joins TRBV7-9 to TRBJ1-4; D ambiguous. Trimming took 5 bases from V and 0 from J, leaving 7 bases between them. This CDR3 comprises 14 residues. Germline V gene lookup returns CDR1 SEHNR and CDR2 FQNEAQ (reference sequence). The CDR3 reads CASSHKATNEKLFF. As DNA, the CDR3 is TGTGCCAGCAGCCACAAAGCAACTAATGAAAAACTGTTTTTT.

The chain is built from TRBV12-5 and TRBJ1-3; 7 positions match TRBD1. The junction had 1 base not matched to a gene; V was cut back by 1 base and J by 4 bases. CDR1 and CDR2 (germline): LGHNT, FRNRAP. The CDR3 length is 14 residues. CDR3 residues: CASGLGQGGNTIYF. For the CDR3, the DNA is TGTGCTAGTGGTTTGGGACAGGGAGGAAACACCATATATTTT.

The chain carries TRBV28 and TRBJ1-2, with 8 bases lining up with TRBD1. The germline V gene has CDR1 MDHEN and CDR2 SYDVKM. This CDR3 contains 17 residues. V lost 8 bases and J lost 7; bases outside the gene matches: 21. In nucleotides, the CDR3 is TGTGCCAGCTCACCCCCCGCCTACAGGGGGGAGGCGCGTGGCTACACCTTC. Translating it yields CASSPPAYRGEARGYTF.

The chain uses TRBV4-1 and TRBJ2-1, with D unclear. Trimming took off 3 bases at V and 5 bases at J, with 20 bases between the two ends. The length of the CDR3 is 17 residues. Per germline, CDR1 MGHRA and CDR2 YSYEKL. The CDR3 sequence: CASSHGQGGALDNEQFF. The CDR3 nucleotides read TGCGCCAGCAGCCATGGCCAAGGCGGAGCTCTCGACAATGAGCAGTTCTTC.

The chain combines TRBV5-1 with TRBJ2-4, with D perhaps matching TRBD2 (5 bases). V was cut by 0 bases and J by 7 bases, with 20 bases left in between. CDR3 size: 17 residues. Germline V CDR1 and CDR2: SGHRS, YFSETQ. The CDR3 is CASSLAFAAAASNIQYF. CDR3 coding DNA: TGCGCCAGCAGCTTGGCCTTCGCAGCGGCGGCGAGTAACATTCAGTACTTC.

This rearrangement joins TRBV29-1 to TRBJ2-7, with TRBD1 identical over 7 bases. The CDR3 is made up of 18 amino acids. With V trimmed by 4 bases and J by 2 bases, 20 bases remained unmatched. CDR1 and CDR2 (germline): SQVTM, ANQGSEA. The CDR3 nucleotides read TGCAGCGTTGTTTTTGTAGGGGACGAGGGACAGTCCGCCTACGAGCAGTACTTC. Residues: CSVVFVGDEGQSAYEQYF.

The chain is built from TRBV6-5 and TRBJ2-1, with 13 positions matching TRBD2. The V segment lost 4 bases and the J segment 10 bases; nucleotides outside the gene matches: 7. Germline CDR1 MNHEY, CDR2 SVGAGI. There are 15 residues in the CDR3. The CDR3: CASSLGLAGALEQFF. The DNA of the CDR3 is TGTGCCAGCAGTTTAGGACTAGCGGGAGCTTTGGAGCAGTTCTTC.

The genes are TRBV6-1 and TRBJ1-1; 8 nucleotides line up with TRBD1. From germline, CDR1 is MNHNS and CDR2 SASEGT. With 6 bases clipped from V and 1 base from J, the junction kept 4 bases outside the gene matches. This CDR3 contains 14 residues. The CDR3 reads CASSHGQGNTEAFF. CDR3 nucleotides: TGTGCCAGCAGCCACGGACAGGGGAACACTGAAGCTTTCTTT.

The CDR3 loop reads CATQLAGGQGTGELFF. The CDR3 nucleotides are TGTGCCACGCAGCTAGCGGGAGGCCAGGGCACCGGGGAGCTGTTTTTT. The chain combines TRBV28 with TRBJ2-2, with 11 bases that match TRBD2. V lost 10 bases to trimming and J lost 4 bases; unmatched junction nucleotides: 11. The germline V gene has CDR1 MDHEN and CDR2 SYDVKM. CDR3 size: 16 residues.

The CDR3 region is CSVVGLTYEQYF. The CDR3 coding sequence is TGCAGCGTCGTGGGACTAACCTACGAGCAGTACTTC. The gene calls are TRBV29-1 and TRBJ2-7, with TRBD2 identical over 7 bases. CDR1 and CDR2 from the germline V gene are SQVTM and ANQGSEA. V was pared by 6 bases and J by 2 bases, with 4 bases of the junction left unmatched. The CDR3 extends over 12 amino acids.

This chain links TRBV6-1 with TRBJ2-7, with TRBD1 as a possible D gene (5 bases). Germline V gene lookup returns CDR1 MNHNS and CDR2 SASEGT. The CDR3 consists of 13 residues. The V end was cut by 3 bases, the J end by 1 base, with 7 bases between. CDR3 protein: CASSESGSYEQYF. Written as DNA, the CDR3 is TGTGCCAGCAGTGAGTCAGGGTCCTACGAGCAGTACTTC.

V gene TRBV29-1 combines with J gene TRBJ2-7; 10 bases are a match to TRBD1. Trimming removed 6 bases from V and 2 bases from J; junction bases left unmatched: 4. The V gene's germline CDR1 is SQVTM and CDR2 ANQGSEA. CDR3 size: 13 residues. The DNA for the CDR3 is TGCAGCGTGACCGGGACAGGGGCCTACGAGCAGTACTTC. It is translated as CSVTGTGAYEQYF.

The DNA for the CDR3 is TGTGCCAGCAGCCAAGCGCGGACAGGGAACACTGAAGCTTTCTTT. Amino acid sequence: CASSQARTGNTEAFF. The chain recombines TRBV14 with TRBJ1-1; 7 bases are shared with TRBD1. The germline gives CDR1 SGHDN, CDR2 FVKESK. Trimming removed 1 base from V and 1 base from J; junction bases left unmatched: 3. The CDR3 totals 15 residues.

The CDR3: CASSAQGYEQYF. The DNA of the CDR3 is TGCGCCAGCAGCGCGCAGGGGTACGAGCAGTACTTC. J is TRBJ2-7 and V is TRBV5-1; D is perhaps TRBD1 (6 bases). Germline CDR1 SGHRS, CDR2 YFSETQ. The CDR3 contains 12 residues. V lost 4 bases and J lost 4, with 9 bases in between.

The chain recombines TRBV19 with TRBJ2-7; TRBD2 matches 14 bases. After removal of 3 bases from V and 9 bases from J, the junction contained 10 bases not matched to a gene. Germline CDR1 LNHDA, CDR2 SQIVND (reference sequence). The CDR3 is made up of 16 amino acids. The CDR3 protein is CASSISGTSGSQVQYF. The DNA for the CDR3 is TGTGCCAGTAGTATCTCCGGGACTAGCGGGAGTCAGGTGCAGTACTTC.